Following are 20 T cell receptor beta chains from one sample sequenced in a study of blood T cell repertoires in COVID-19 (dated by TCRdb to 2019 to 2021). The library was generated by the immunoSEQ multiplex PCR assay. This is the immuneACCESS table as TCRdb keeps it, with only in-frame sequences that have V and J called. A part of the clones is gone; compared with another copy, unresolved V genes explain less than half, and the rest is unexplained. The sample table shows 81,000 or so clones, and 85% to 95% are seen once. Together, the top ten hold 6.3% of the sample. What was sequenced was peripheral blood. The origin of the receptors is a woman in her fifties or sixties with active COVID-19.

This chain links TRBV24-1 with TRBJ2-2, with 10 bases that match TRBD2. J lost 2 bases, V lost 5 bases, and 7 bases had no gene match. Germline loops: CDR1 KGHDR, CDR2 SFDVKD. This CDR3 spans 17 amino acids. The CDR3 loop reads CATSGPGTSANTGELFF. As DNA, the CDR3 is TGTGCCACCAGTGGCCCCGGGACTAGCGCAAACACCGGGGAGCTGTTTTTT.

This chain connects TRBV5-4 to TRBJ2-5; D remains ambiguous. The V end lost 3 bases, the J end lost 3 bases, and 6 bases lay between the germline ends. The CDR3 has 12 residues. Germline CDR1 reads SGHNT; CDR2 reads YYREEE (reference sequence). The CDR3, as DNA: TGTGCCAGCAGCTCCCCCGAAGAGACCCAGTACTTC. Residues: CASSSPEETQYF.

The chain couples TRBV9 to TRBJ1-5; no clear D. The CDR3 is made up of 14 amino acids. V was pared by 0 bases and J by 6 bases, with 10 bases between. Germline CDR1 reads SGDLS; CDR2 reads YYNGEE. The CDR3: CASSVGLESQPQHF. CDR3 DNA sequence: TGTGCCAGCAGCGTAGGTCTAGAGAGTCAGCCCCAGCATTTT.

This rearrangement joins TRBV9 to TRBJ2-1, with 10 bases matching TRBD2. The CDR3 spans 17 residues. The ends lost 0 bases at V and 6 bases at J; junction bases unmatched: 9. Looked up from germline, CDR1 is SGDLS and CDR2 is YYNGEE. DNA for the CDR3: TGTGCCAGCAGCGTAGCTTCTAGCGGGAGAAACCCCAATGAGCAGTTCTTC. Translation: CASSVASSGRNPNEQFF.

This rearrangement joins TRBV28 to TRBJ1-1; tentative D call: TRBD1 (6 bases). CDR1 is MDHEN and CDR2 is SYDVKM in the germline V gene. CDR3 length equals 15 residues. Trimming took off 6 bases at V and 2 bases at J, with 16 bases between the two ends. The CDR3 is CASSPHTGTNTEAFF. As DNA, the CDR3 is TGTGCCAGCAGCCCTCATACAGGGACCAACACTGAAGCTTTCTTT.

The V gene is TRBV30, the J gene TRBJ1-1; no clear D. This CDR3 is built from 18 residues. V dropped 0 bases and J dropped 4 bases, with 24 bases sitting between them. CDR1 is GTSNPN and CDR2 is SVGIG in the germline V gene (reference sequence). CDR3: CAWSVLPGLSLSGTEAFF. In nucleotides, the CDR3 is TGTGCCTGGAGTGTACTTCCCGGCCTTTCCCTAAGCGGCACTGAAGCTTTCTTT.

The rearrangement uses TRBV7-9 and TRBJ1-6; D gene uncertain. Germline values: CDR1 SEHNR, CDR2 FQNEAQ (reference sequence). The CDR3 length is 14 residues. With 2 bases removed from V and 7 bases from J, the gap between germline ends came to 9 bases. This CDR3 is CASSLNGRNSPLHF. CDR3 DNA: TGTGCCAGCAGCTTAAACGGGAGGAATTCACCCCTCCACTTT.

The DNA for the CDR3 is TGCGCCAGCAGCCAACTAGCGGGGGGCCTCGGGGGCACAGATACGCAGTATTTT. It is translated as CASSQLAGGLGGTDTQYF. The J gene is TRBJ2-3, the V gene TRBV4-1, with 11 bases lining up with TRBD2. V dropped 2 bases and J dropped 1; count of bases not matched to a gene: 8. The V gene's germline CDR1 is MGHRA and CDR2 YSYEKL. The CDR3 has 18 amino acids.

The rearrangement joins TRBV5-1 to TRBJ1-1, with TRBD1 matching 12 bases. The CDR3 consists of 17 residues. Germline V CDR1 and CDR2: SGHRS, YFSETQ. Trimming cost V 4 bases and J 3 bases; bases outside gene matches: 10. This CDR3 reads CASSLSGTGGAYTEAFF. The CDR3, as DNA: TGCGCCAGCAGCCTCTCGGGGACAGGGGGCGCGTACACTGAAGCTTTCTTT.

The V and J genes are TRBV29-1 and TRBJ2-7, with 8 nucleotides matching TRBD1. The CDR3 has 14 residues. V shed 6 bases, J shed 0 bases, and the junction held 7 bases outside the gene matches. Germline values: CDR1 SQVTM, CDR2 ANQGSEA. The CDR3 here is CSVLGQGLSYEQYF. The CDR3 DNA is TGCAGCGTCCTAGGACAGGGACTCTCCTACGAGCAGTACTTC.

V is TRBV5-5 and J is TRBJ2-7, with 9 bases identical to TRBD1. The V gene's germline CDR1 is SGHKS and CDR2 YYEKEE (reference sequence). V shed 4 bases and J 4 bases; nucleotides not matched to a gene: 9. The CDR3 extends over 15 amino acids. The CDR3 sequence: CASSPGTGRTYEQYF. The CDR3 bases are TGTGCCAGCAGCCCAGGGACAGGGCGGACGTACGAGCAGTACTTC.

The chain has TRBV6-2 or TRBV6-3 and TRBJ1-1, with D unclear. Germline CDR1 is MNHEY and CDR2 is SVGEGT. Trimming stripped 2 bases from V and 2 bases from J, with 3 bases between. The CDR3 is made up of 12 amino acids. The CDR3: CASSYLNTEAFF. The DNA for the CDR3 is TGTGCCAGCAGTTACCTCAACACTGAAGCTTTCTTT.

V usage is TRBV27 and J usage is TRBJ2-2; TRBD2 is a possible D gene (6 bases). The CDR3 is 14 residues long. The germline V gene has CDR1 MNHEY and CDR2 SMNVEV (reference sequence). V lost 8 bases and J 6 bases, leaving 16 bases between the germline ends. The CDR3 loop reads CASGVGGLSGELFF. The CDR3 region has the DNA TGTGCCAGCGGCGTGGGGGGATTGTCCGGGGAGCTGTTTTTT.

The V gene is TRBV28, the J gene TRBJ1-2; D uncertain. Germline V lookup: CDR1 MDHEN, CDR2 SYDVKM. Between the trimmed V and J ends, which lost 3 bases and 8 bases, there was a span of 16 bases. This CDR3 region has 14 residues. The CDR3 reads CASSFAVTNGGYTF. CDR3 nucleotide sequence: TGTGCCAGCAGTTTTGCGGTCACCAACGGGGGCTACACCTTC.

This CDR3 reads CASSLQRTDTQYF. DNA of the CDR3: TGTGCCAGCAGCTTACAGCGGACAGATACGCAGTATTTT. V is TRBV7-9 and J is TRBJ2-3, with a tentative D call TRBD2 (5 bases). The CDR3 covers 13 residues. The ends were cut back, 2 bases at V and 3 bases at J, with 6 bases in the middle. The germline gives CDR1 SEHNR, CDR2 FQNEAQ (reference sequence).

This sequence joins TRBV28 and TRBJ2-7; 11 nucleotides match TRBD2. Germline-derived CDR1 and CDR2 are MDHEN and SYDVKM. CDR3 size: 16 residues. Germline trimming cut 4 bases from V and 4 bases from J; bases unmatched to any gene: 9. CDR3 loop: CASSSLSLAGGYEQYF. CDR3 sequence (DNA): TGTGCCAGCAGTTCCCTCTCGCTAGCGGGGGGTTACGAGCAGTACTTC.

This clone was picked up one time. This rearrangement joins TRBV2 to TRBJ1-4; 8 bases are a match to TRBD1. This CDR3 is built from 15 residues. Germline values: CDR1 SNHLY, CDR2 FYNNEI. Trimming at V came to 3 bases and at J to 5 bases, leaving 5 bases not matched to a gene. CDR3 nucleotides: TGTGCCAGCAGTGACCGACAGGGGCGGAATGAAAAACTGTTTTTT. It specifies CASSDRQGRNEKLFF. Variable domain in full (rest from reference TRBV2 and TRBJ1-4): EPEVTQTPSHQVTQMGQEVILRCVPISNHLYFYWYRQILGQKVEFLVSFYNNEISEKSEIFDDQFSVERPDGSNFTLKIRSTKLEDSAMYFCASSDRQGRNEKLFFGSGTQLSVL.

The rearrangement uses TRBV3-1 (or the pseudogene TRBV3-2) and TRBJ2-7; the D gene is possibly TRBD1 (6 bases). Germline lookup yields CDR1 LGHDT and CDR2 YNNKEL (reference sequence). The CDR3 totals 15 residues. V was trimmed by 0 bases and J by 2 bases, leaving 11 bases between them. The CDR3 loop is CASSQDGQIPYEQYF. The CDR3 nucleotides read TGTGCCAGCAGCCAAGACGGACAGATCCCCTACGAGCAGTACTTC.

The gene calls are TRBV6-2 or TRBV6-3 and TRBJ2-4, with 8 bases matching TRBD2. V shed 4 bases, J shed 0 bases, and the junction held 11 bases outside the gene matches. CDR1 and CDR2 (germline): MNHEY, SVGEGT. CDR3 length equals 18 residues. CDR3 bases: TGTGCCAGCAGTTCTTCCGGGACTAGTACCCTAGCCAAAAACATTCAGTACTTC. It codes for CASSSSGTSTLAKNIQYF.

The chain uses TRBV7-2 and TRBJ2-1; tentatively, D is TRBD2 (5 bases). V was trimmed by 5 bases and J by 0 bases, leaving 11 bases between them. This CDR3 comprises 15 residues. The V gene's germline CDR1 is SGHTA and CDR2 FQGNSA. CDR3 sequence reads: CASSQGRDSYNEQFF. As DNA, the CDR3 is TGTGCCAGCAGCCAAGGCCGGGACTCCTACAATGAGCAGTTCTTC.